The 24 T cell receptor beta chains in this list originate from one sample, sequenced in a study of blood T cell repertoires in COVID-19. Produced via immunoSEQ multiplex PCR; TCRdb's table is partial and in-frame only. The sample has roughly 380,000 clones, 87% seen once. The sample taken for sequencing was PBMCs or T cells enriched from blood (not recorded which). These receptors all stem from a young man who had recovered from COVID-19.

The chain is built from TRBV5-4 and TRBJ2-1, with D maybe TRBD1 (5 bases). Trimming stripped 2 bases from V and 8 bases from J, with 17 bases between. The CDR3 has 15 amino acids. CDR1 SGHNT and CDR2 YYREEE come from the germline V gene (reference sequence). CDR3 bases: TGTGCCAGCAGCTTTGTAGACCGGATAGGGGATGAGCAGTTCTTC. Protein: CASSFVDRIGDEQFF.

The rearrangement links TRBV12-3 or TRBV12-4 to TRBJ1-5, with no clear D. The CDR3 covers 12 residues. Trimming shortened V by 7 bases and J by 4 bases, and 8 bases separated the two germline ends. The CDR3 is CASTTVNQPQHF. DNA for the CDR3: TGTGCCAGCACCACTGTAAATCAGCCCCAGCATTTT.

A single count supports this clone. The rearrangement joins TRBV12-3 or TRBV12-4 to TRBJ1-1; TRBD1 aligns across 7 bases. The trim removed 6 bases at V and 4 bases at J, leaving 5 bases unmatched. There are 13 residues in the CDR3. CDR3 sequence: CASRPAGGTEAFF. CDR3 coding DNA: TGTGCCAGCAGGCCGGCAGGGGGCACTGAAGCTTTCTTT.

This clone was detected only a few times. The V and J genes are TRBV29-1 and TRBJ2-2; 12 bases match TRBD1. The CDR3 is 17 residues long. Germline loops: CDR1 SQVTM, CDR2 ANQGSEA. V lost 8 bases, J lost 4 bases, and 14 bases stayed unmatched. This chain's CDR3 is CSPFRDRGPLGTGELFF. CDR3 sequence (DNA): TGCAGCCCATTCCGGGACAGGGGGCCCCTGGGCACCGGGGAGCTGTTTTTT.

The CDR3 loop is CATSFSEGTEAFF. CDR3 in DNA: TGTGCCACCAGCTTCTCGGAGGGCACTGAAGCTTTCTTT. The gene calls are TRBV15 and TRBJ1-1; unclear D gene. Trimming left V 5 bases short and J 4 bases short, with 11 bases between. The CDR3 has 13 residues. CDR1 is LNHNV, CDR2 YYDKDF, per germline (reference sequence). The full variable domain, completed using reference TRBV15 and TRBJ1-1, is DAMVIQNPRYQVTQFGKPVTLSCSQTLNHNVMYWYQQKSSQAPKLLFHYYDKDFNNEADTPDNFQSRRPNTSFCFLDIRSPGLGDTAMYLCATSFSEGTEAFFGQGTRLTVV.

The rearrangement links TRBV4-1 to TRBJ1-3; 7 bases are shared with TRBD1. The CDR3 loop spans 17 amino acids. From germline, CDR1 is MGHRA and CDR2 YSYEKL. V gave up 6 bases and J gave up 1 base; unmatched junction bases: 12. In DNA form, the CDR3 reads TGCGCCAGCAGTAAAACGGGGACAGTTCAATCTGGAAACACCATATATTTT. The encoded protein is CASSKTGTVQSGNTIYF.

The CDR3 here is CAWSVGGGEQYF. CDR3 sequence (DNA): TGTGCCTGGAGTGTAGGGGGGGGCGAGCAGTACTTC. V gene TRBV30 combines with J gene TRBJ2-7; D might be TRBD2 (7 bases). Germline lookup yields CDR1 GTSNPN and CDR2 SVGIG (reference sequence). V was shortened by 0 bases and J by 6 bases, with 9 bases between the two germline ends. This CDR3 comprises 12 residues.

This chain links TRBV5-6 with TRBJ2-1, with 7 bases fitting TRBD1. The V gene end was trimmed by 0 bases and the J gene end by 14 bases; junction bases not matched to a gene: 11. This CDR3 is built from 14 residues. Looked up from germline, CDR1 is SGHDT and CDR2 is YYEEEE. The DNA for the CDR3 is TGTGCCAGCAGCTTGGGACAGGGTTCCCGAGAGGAGTTCTTC. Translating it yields CASSLGQGSREEFF. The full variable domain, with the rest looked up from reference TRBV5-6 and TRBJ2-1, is DAGVTQSPTHLIKTRGQQVTLRCSPKSGHDTVSWYQQALGQGPQFIFQYYEEEERQRGNFPDRFSGHQFPNYSSELNVNALLLGDSALYLCASSLGQGSREEFFGPGTRLTVL.

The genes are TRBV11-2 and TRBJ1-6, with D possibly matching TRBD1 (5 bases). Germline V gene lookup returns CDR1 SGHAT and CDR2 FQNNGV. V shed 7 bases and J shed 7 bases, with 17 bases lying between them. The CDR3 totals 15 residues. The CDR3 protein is CASTDWGRVNSPLHF. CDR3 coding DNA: TGTGCCAGCACCGATTGGGGCAGGGTGAATTCACCCCTCCACTTT. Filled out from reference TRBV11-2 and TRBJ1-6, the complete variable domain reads EAGVAQSPRYKIIEKRQSVAFWCNPISGHATLYWYQQILGQGPKLLIQFQNNGVVDDSQLPKDRFSAERLKGVDSTLKIQPAKLEDSAVYLCASTDWGRVNSPLHFGNGTRLTVT.

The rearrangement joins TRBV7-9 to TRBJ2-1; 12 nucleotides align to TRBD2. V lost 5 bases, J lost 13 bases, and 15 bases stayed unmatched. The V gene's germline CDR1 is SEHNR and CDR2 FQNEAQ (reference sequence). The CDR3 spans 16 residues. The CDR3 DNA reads TGTGCCAGCAGCCCCACTAGCGGGGGGTCAGGTTCGGAACAGTTCTTC. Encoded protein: CASSPTSGGSGSEQFF.

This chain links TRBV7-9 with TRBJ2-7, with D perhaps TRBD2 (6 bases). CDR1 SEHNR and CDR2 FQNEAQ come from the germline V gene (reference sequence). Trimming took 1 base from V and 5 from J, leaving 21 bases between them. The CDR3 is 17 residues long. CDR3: CASSLERLSGTPNEQYF. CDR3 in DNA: TGTGCCAGCAGCTTAGAGAGGTTATCCGGGACTCCCAACGAGCAGTACTTC.

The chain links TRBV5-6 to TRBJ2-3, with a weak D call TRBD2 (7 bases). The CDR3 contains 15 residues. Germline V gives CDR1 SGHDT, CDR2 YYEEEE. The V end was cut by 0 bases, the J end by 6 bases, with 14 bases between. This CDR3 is CASSLAGRGADTQYF. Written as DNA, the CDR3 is TGTGCCAGCAGCTTGGCAGGGAGGGGGGCGGATACGCAGTATTTT.

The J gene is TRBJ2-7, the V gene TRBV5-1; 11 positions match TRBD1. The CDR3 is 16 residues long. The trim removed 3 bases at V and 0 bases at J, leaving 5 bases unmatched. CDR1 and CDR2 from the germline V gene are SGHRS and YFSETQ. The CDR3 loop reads CASSSIGTGGSYEQYF. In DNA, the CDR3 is TGCGCCAGCAGCTCGATCGGGACAGGGGGCTCCTACGAGCAGTACTTC.

This CDR3 is CASSQTGVREKLFF. The CDR3, as DNA: TGCGCCAGCAGCCAAACAGGGGTGCGAGAAAAACTGTTTTTT. The V call is TRBV4-1, the J call TRBJ1-4; 7 nucleotides match TRBD1. The CDR3 is 14 amino acids. Germline lookup yields CDR1 MGHRA and CDR2 YSYEKL. After removal of 2 bases from V and 8 bases from J, the junction contained 5 bases not matched to a gene.

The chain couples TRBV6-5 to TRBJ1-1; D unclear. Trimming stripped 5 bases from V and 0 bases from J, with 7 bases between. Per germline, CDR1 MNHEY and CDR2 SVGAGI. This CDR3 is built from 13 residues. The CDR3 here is CASSRGLNTEAFF. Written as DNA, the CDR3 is TGTGCCAGCAGTCGCGGGCTGAACACTGAAGCTTTCTTT.

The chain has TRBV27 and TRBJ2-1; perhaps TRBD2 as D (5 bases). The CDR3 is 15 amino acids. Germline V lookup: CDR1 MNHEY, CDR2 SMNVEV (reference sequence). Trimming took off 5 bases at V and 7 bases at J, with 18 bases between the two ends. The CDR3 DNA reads TGTGCCAGCAGTGCCCCAAGGGTCGGGAAAAATGAGCAGTTCTTC. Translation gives CASSAPRVGKNEQFF.

The CDR3 DNA follows: TGTGCCACCAGTGATTTTACAGGGGTTGAGCAGTTCTTC. It codes for CATSDFTGVEQFF. The rearrangement uses TRBV24-1 and TRBJ2-1, with 7 bases identical to TRBD1. V shed 1 base, J shed 9 bases, and the junction held 2 bases outside the gene matches. Germline CDR1 is KGHDR and CDR2 is SFDVKD. This CDR3 is 13 amino acids long.

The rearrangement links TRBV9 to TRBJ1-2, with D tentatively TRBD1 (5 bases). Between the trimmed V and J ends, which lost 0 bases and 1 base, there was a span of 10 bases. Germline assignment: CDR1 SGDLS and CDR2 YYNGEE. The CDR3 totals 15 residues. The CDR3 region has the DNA TGTGCCAGCAGCGTAGATGGCAGGGTTAACTATGGCTACACCTTC. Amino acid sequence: CASSVDGRVNYGYTF.

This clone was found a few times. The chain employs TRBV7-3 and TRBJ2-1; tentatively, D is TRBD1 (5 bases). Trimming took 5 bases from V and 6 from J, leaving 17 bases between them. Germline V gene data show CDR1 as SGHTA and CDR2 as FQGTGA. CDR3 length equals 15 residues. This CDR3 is CASSLQGAGRNEQFF. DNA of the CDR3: TGTGCCAGCAGCCTCCAAGGGGCAGGTCGCAATGAGCAGTTCTTC.

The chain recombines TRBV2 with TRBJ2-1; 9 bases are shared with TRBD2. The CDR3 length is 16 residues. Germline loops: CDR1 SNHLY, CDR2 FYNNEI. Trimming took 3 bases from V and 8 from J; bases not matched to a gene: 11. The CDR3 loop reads CASSDYGGGASYEQFF. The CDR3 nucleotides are TGTGCCAGCAGTGATTATGGCGGGGGGGCCAGCTATGAGCAGTTCTTC.

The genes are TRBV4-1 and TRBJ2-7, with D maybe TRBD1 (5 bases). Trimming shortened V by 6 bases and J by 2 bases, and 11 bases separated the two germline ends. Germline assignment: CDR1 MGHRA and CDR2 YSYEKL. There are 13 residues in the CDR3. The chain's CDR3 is CASSPDSAYEQYF. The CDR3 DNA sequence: TGCGCCAGCAGTCCCGACAGTGCCTACGAGCAGTACTTC.

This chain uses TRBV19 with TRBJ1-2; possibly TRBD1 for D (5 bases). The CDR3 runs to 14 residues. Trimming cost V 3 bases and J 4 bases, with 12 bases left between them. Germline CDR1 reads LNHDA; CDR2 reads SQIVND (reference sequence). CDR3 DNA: TGTGCCAGTAGTATCCAGGGTAATATCTATGGCTACACCTTC. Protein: CASSIQGNIYGYTF.

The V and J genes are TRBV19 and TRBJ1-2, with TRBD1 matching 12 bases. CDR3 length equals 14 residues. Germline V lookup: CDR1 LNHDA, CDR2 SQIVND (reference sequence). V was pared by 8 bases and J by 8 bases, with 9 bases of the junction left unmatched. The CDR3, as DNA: TGTGCCAGTCGACCGGGACAGGGGGCTGGGGGCTACACCTTC. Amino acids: CASRPGQGAGGYTF.

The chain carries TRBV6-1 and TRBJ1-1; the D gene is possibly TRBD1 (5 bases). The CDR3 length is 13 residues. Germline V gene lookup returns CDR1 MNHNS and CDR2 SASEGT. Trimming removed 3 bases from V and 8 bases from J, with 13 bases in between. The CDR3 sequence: CASSETGTGEAFF. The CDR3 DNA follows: TGTGCCAGCAGTGAGACCGGGACTGGGGAAGCTTTCTTT.